Sequencing of this T cell receptor beta chain was carried out in a study of CD8 T cells in ankylosing spondylitis (dated by TCRdb to 2017 to 2019). In terms of the full investigation: The study profiled T cell receptor beta repertoires in healthy donors and ankylosing spondylitis patients to find disease-linked TCR variants. The full study cohort comprised some 27 ankylosing spondylitis patients and around 100 healthy donors. Peripheral blood was sampled, and synovial fluid was also collected from ankylosing spondylitis patients.

Overall study outcomes, separate from this receptor: A TCR beta motif made up of several highly homologous amino acid variants appeared to be characteristic of blood from ankylosing spondylitis patients. The disease-linked clones had a CD8+ phenotype and were found at relatively low frequencies in peripheral blood. The disease-linked clones were reported to be significantly enriched in matched synovial fluid samples from ankylosing spondylitis patients. Some motif variants had previously been reported in the synovial fluid and blood of reactive arthritis patients, which suggests shared mechanisms of disease initiation.

In its sample, this clonotype was seen many times. Its target antigen remains unknown. There are no base qualities to consult, and no much larger clone falls within one base. The sample was run on an Illumina HiSeq 2500. Quantitative 5'-RACE with molecular barcodes was used to prepare TCR beta libraries. In the source study's methods: Disease-linked TCR variants were identified with a new computational method built on a probabilistic model of VDJ rearrangement. TCRdb took the public reads, trimmed them with fastp at Q25, ran MiXCR for clone calling and kept in-frame beta chains. Rows merge per CDR3 protein into single entries with the most common DNA and genes. TCRdb's processing, not the authors', yielded these V and J calls. Present in this sample are roughly 40,000 distinct CDR3 sequences, less than 3.5% of which were seen just once. Jointly, the top ten make up under 6% of the sample. The CDR3 holds 14 amino acids from the cysteine to the phenylalanine. CDR3 DNA only is kept here, 42 bases in frame from base 1. From a lookup of the germline V gene, CDR1 and CDR2 are SGDLS and YYNGEE. The junction carries 14 bases between V and J, which are trimmed by 3 bases and 5 bases respectively.

Sequences were obtained from blood, either unsorted or a sorted T cell fraction (not recorded which). This receptor was obtained from a male donor with ankylosing spondylitis or in good health (not recorded which). This chain joins TRBV9 to TRBJ1-2, with the D gene too uncertain to name. The CDR3 reads as follows: CASSAEFRGYGYTF. The DNA sequence is TGTGCCAGCAGCGCCGAGTTCCGTGGGTATGGCTACACCTTC.